One and the same sample provided the 8 T cell receptor beta chains below, sequenced in a study of tumor-infiltrating lymphocytes in localized non-small cell lung cancer. The protocol was immunoSEQ multiplex PCR, while the TCRdb copy is restricted to in-frame clones and leaves out a portion. The table has some 7,600 clones, 60% to 70% seen once; the top ten hold about an eighth. The sequencing sample was made of uninvolved lung tissue not adjacent to the tumor. Source of these receptors: a human donor with non-small cell lung cancer.

The chain has TRBV19 and TRBJ2-7; no clear D. Trimming stripped 3 bases from V and 4 bases from J, with 16 bases between. Per germline, CDR1 LNHDA and CDR2 SQIVND (reference sequence). The CDR3 extends over 15 amino acids. The DNA for the CDR3 is TGTGCCAGTAGTATGAAGGGTACCGGGCAATACGAGCAGTACTTC. This encodes CASSMKGTGQYEQYF.

The chain joins TRBV5-6 to TRBJ2-7; 9 bases match TRBD2. V shed 0 bases, J shed 4 bases, and the junction held 5 bases outside the gene matches. Looked up from germline, CDR1 is SGHDT and CDR2 is YYEEEE. CDR3 size: 15 residues. In nucleotides, the CDR3 is TGTGCCAGCAGCTTGGATGCGGGGGGGCCGTACGAGCAGTACTTC. Encoded protein: CASSLDAGGPYEQYF.

The chain combines TRBV9 with TRBJ2-3; D is undetermined. V lost 0 bases and J lost 4, with 3 bases in between. Germline CDR1 SGDLS, CDR2 YYNGEE. The CDR3 runs 12 residues. The CDR3 loop is CASSVEADTQYF. The CDR3 nucleotides read TGTGCCAGCAGCGTAGAGGCAGATACGCAGTATTTT.

CDR3 protein: CASSLAGGSTDTQYF. The CDR3 bases are TGTGCCAGCAGCTTAGCGGGGGGCTCTACAGATACGCAGTATTTT. V and J are TRBV7-8 and TRBJ2-3, with D perhaps matching TRBD1 or TRBD2 (6 bases each). The germline V gene encodes CDR1 SGHVS and CDR2 FQNEAQ. Between the trimmed V and J ends, which lost 0 bases and 3 bases, there was a span of 10 bases. The CDR3 is 15 residues long.

This clone has a handful of counts. The chain recombines TRBV2 with TRBJ1-6, with 7 bases identical to TRBD1. The germline V gene encodes CDR1 SNHLY and CDR2 FYNNEI. Trimming cost V 9 bases and J 0 bases; bases outside gene matches: 8. The CDR3 is 16 residues long. The CDR3 is CASVGTATSYNSPLHF. For the CDR3, the DNA is TGTGCCAGTGTAGGGACAGCCACCTCCTATAATTCACCCCTCCACTTT.

The V and J genes are TRBV6-1 and TRBJ2-1, with TRBD1 matching over 12 bases. With 6 bases clipped from V and 8 bases from J, the junction kept 8 bases outside the gene matches. CDR1 MNHNS and CDR2 SASEGT come from the germline V gene. The length of the CDR3 is 15 residues. This CDR3 is CASSGRDRGRDEQFF. The CDR3 DNA is TGTGCCAGCAGCGGCCGGGACAGGGGGCGGGATGAGCAGTTCTTC.

The genes are TRBV2 and TRBJ2-7, with 8 bases identical to TRBD1. The CDR3 contains 15 residues. V lost 2 bases, J lost 6 bases, and 9 bases stayed unmatched. CDR1 is SNHLY and CDR2 is FYNNEI in the germline V gene. CDR3 nucleotides: TGTGCCAGCAGTGAATACGACAGGGGCCTGGTCGAGCAGTACTTC. This codes for CASSEYDRGLVEQYF.

This clone is judged medium-sized. This chain connects TRBV7-9 to TRBJ1-1; maybe TRBD1 (6 bases). Germline V lookup: CDR1 SEHNR, CDR2 FQNEAQ (reference sequence). Trimming removed 5 bases from V and 1 base from J, with 20 bases in between. The CDR3 sequence is 17 residues long. The CDR3 DNA reads as TGTGCCAGCAGCCCCGCGGGACAAGTTTCCAGGAACACTGAAGCTTTCTTT. Encoded protein: CASSPAGQVSRNTEAFF.